These 20 T cell receptor beta chains came from one sample sequenced in a study of cytomegalovirus exposure and HLA in healthy donors. With 60 Vbeta and 13 Jbeta primers, the PCR was carried out. Clones were sequenced by immunoSEQ multiplex PCR, and TCRdb holds only the in-frame ones, with some missing. This sample has 80,000 or so clones, with less than 80% found just once. Sequenced material: PBMCs. Receptor source: a man under 40 in good health and CMV-seropositive.

V usage is TRBV5-1 and J usage is TRBJ2-7; 10 nucleotides match TRBD2. The germline V gene has CDR1 SGHRS and CDR2 YFSETQ. Trimming at V came to 4 bases and at J to 4 bases, leaving 8 bases not matched to a gene. The CDR3 loop spans 15 amino acids. DNA of the CDR3: TGCGCCAGCAGCCTCGGAGGGACTAGCGTATACGAGCAGTACTTC. This encodes CASSLGGTSVYEQYF.

V is TRBV6-5 and J is TRBJ2-3, with 8 nucleotides matching TRBD2. The J segment lost 6 bases and the V segment lost 6 bases, leaving 8 bases of the junction unmatched. Germline CDR1 and CDR2: MNHEY and SVGAGI. This CDR3 has 14 amino acids. As DNA, the CDR3 is TGTGCCAGCAGCCTTACTAGCGGAGGGGATACGCAGTATTTT. Its protein is CASSLTSGGDTQYF.

The chain couples TRBV9 to TRBJ2-7; 9 bases are a match to TRBD2. Per germline, CDR1 SGDLS and CDR2 YYNGEE. The V and J ends lost 4 bases and 5 bases, in that order; junction bases with no gene match: 10. The CDR3 is 15 residues long. CDR3 residues: CASSISGTSYDEQYF. The DNA for the CDR3 is TGTGCCAGCAGCATAAGCGGGACTAGCTACGACGAGCAGTACTTC.

V usage is TRBV21-1 and J usage is TRBJ1-5; the DNA was not used to check the table's D call, TRBD1. TRBV21-1 is assigned pseudogene status. CDR3 length equals 15 residues. CDR3 sequence: CASSGQGAWNQPQHF. The DNA of the CDR3 is TGTGCCAGCAGCGGACAGGGGGCGTGGAATCAGCCCCAGCATTTT.

V usage is TRBV5-1 and J usage is TRBJ1-1; perhaps TRBD1 as D (6 bases). This CDR3 comprises 12 residues. CDR1 SGHRS and CDR2 YFSETQ come from the germline V gene. Deletions cut 2 bases from V and 5 bases from J, with 7 bases between. The CDR3 loop is CASSFQGTEAFF. The CDR3 coding sequence is TGCGCCAGCAGCTTCCAGGGGACTGAAGCTTTCTTT.

This clone was observed once. This chain uses TRBV6-5 with TRBJ1-2; D gene ambiguous. CDR3 length: 13 amino acids. Germline CDR1 and CDR2: MNHEY and SVGAGI. V was clipped by 6 bases and J by 5 bases, with 13 bases between them. The CDR3 coding sequence is TGTGCCAGCAGCCCCTCCCAGGTTTATGGCTACACCTTC. Its protein is CASSPSQVYGYTF.

This chain joins TRBV28 and TRBJ2-5, with 7 bases fitting TRBD1. The CDR3 runs to 15 residues. V shed 7 bases and J 2 bases; nucleotides not matched to a gene: 10. CDR1 is MDHEN, CDR2 SYDVKM, per germline. CDR3 sequence (DNA): TGTGCCAGCAATCCACACCTACAGGGGCAAGAGACCCAGTACTTC. It encodes CASNPHLQGQETQYF.

The genes are TRBV2 and TRBJ2-7; perhaps TRBD2 as D (5 bases). Trimming stripped 8 bases from V and 12 bases from J, with 14 bases between. This CDR3 has 10 residues. Germline CDR1 is SNHLY and CDR2 is FYNNEI. CDR3 sequence reads: CASSTGSTYF. The CDR3 region has the DNA TGTGCCAGCTCGACGGGGTCAACGTACTTC.

This clone was picked up a small number of times. This chain uses TRBV19 with TRBJ1-1; D may be TRBD1 (5 bases). The CDR3 loop spans 15 amino acids. V lost 5 bases and J lost 3, with 16 bases in between. The germline CDR1 and CDR2 sequences are LNHDA and SQIVND (reference sequence). The CDR3 nucleotides read TGTGCCAGTAGTCCCGCCGGTGGAGGGGACACTGAAGCTTTCTTT. Encoded protein: CASSPAGGGDTEAFF.

The chain carries TRBV6-5 and TRBJ2-7; 8 bases are a match to TRBD1. Germline trimming cut 4 bases from V and 5 bases from J; bases unmatched to any gene: 7. This CDR3 is 14 amino acids long. Germline V gene data show CDR1 as MNHEY and CDR2 as SVGAGI. CDR3 sequence reads: CASSFDRGRDEQYF. The CDR3 nucleotides are TGTGCCAGCAGTTTCGACAGGGGTAGGGACGAGCAGTACTTC.

The CDR3 is CASSYRGGGQPQHF. The CDR3, as DNA: TGTGCCAGCAGCTATCGAGGGGGAGGGCAGCCCCAGCATTTT. V and J are TRBV7-2 and TRBJ1-5, with D maybe TRBD1 (6 bases). This CDR3 spans 14 amino acids. Germline V gene sequence: CDR1 SGHTA, CDR2 FQGNSA. Between the trimmed V and J ends, which lost 4 bases and 7 bases, there was a span of 14 bases.

This clone has just one count. As DNA, the CDR3 is TGCGCCAGCAGCTTGACACAGGGGGCTATCTACGAGCAGTACTTC. This translates into CASSLTQGAIYEQYF. The gene calls are TRBV5-1 and TRBJ2-7, with TRBD1 matching 9 bases. V lost 1 base to trimming and J lost 3 bases; unmatched junction nucleotides: 5. Germline V CDR1 and CDR2: SGHRS, YFSETQ. CDR3 length equals 15 residues.

The chain links TRBV30 to TRBJ2-6; no clear D gene. The germline V gene has CDR1 GTSNPN and CDR2 SVGIG (reference sequence). V was shortened by 5 bases and J by 0 bases, with 8 bases between the two germline ends. The CDR3 length is 14 residues. The CDR3 protein is CAWGELSGANVLTF. For the CDR3, the DNA is TGTGCCTGGGGAGAACTCTCTGGGGCCAACGTCCTGACTTTC.

The chain links TRBV6-5 to TRBJ1-1, with 9 bases that match TRBD1. The CDR3 spans 16 residues. Trimming at V came to 2 bases and at J to 1 base, leaving 5 bases not matched to a gene. The germline V gene has CDR1 MNHEY and CDR2 SVGAGI. In DNA, the CDR3 is TGTGCCAGCAGTTACCGAGAGGGACAGGGGAACACTGAAGCTTTCTTT. Its translation is CASSYREGQGNTEAFF.

This chain joins TRBV5-4 and TRBJ2-1; D is unclear. The CDR3 extends over 15 amino acids. V was clipped by 4 bases and J by 0 bases, with 11 bases between them. Germline V gene data show CDR1 as SGHNT and CDR2 as YYREEE (reference sequence). CDR3: CASSPPIGSYNEQFF. CDR3 coding DNA: TGTGCCAGCAGCCCCCCGATCGGCTCCTACAATGAGCAGTTCTTC. Complete variable domain (other parts from reference TRBV5-4 and TRBJ2-1): ETGVTQSPTHLIKTRGQQVTLRCSSQSGHNTVSWYQQALGQGPQFIFQYYREEENGRGNFPPRFSGLQFPNYSSELNVNALELDDSALYLCASSPPIGSYNEQFFGPGTRLTVL.

The chain is built from TRBV5-1 and TRBJ1-1; D might be TRBD1 (6 bases). The CDR3 is made up of 15 amino acids. V shed 4 bases and J shed 3 bases, with 16 bases lying between them. Germline lookup yields CDR1 SGHRS and CDR2 YFSETQ. This CDR3 reads CASSPRGAGDTEAFF. The DNA for the CDR3 is TGCGCCAGCAGCCCGAGGGGGGCGGGGGACACTGAAGCTTTCTTT.

The chain is built from TRBV9 and TRBJ2-3; 10 nucleotides agree with TRBD2. The trim removed 6 bases at V and 5 bases at J, leaving 9 bases unmatched. The CDR3 sequence is 15 residues long. CDR1 is SGDLS, CDR2 YYNGEE, per germline. This chain's CDR3 is CASTVSAGGVDTQYF. CDR3 sequence (DNA): TGTGCCAGCACCGTGTCAGCGGGAGGGGTAGATACGCAGTATTTT.

The chain uses TRBV5-1 and TRBJ2-1; 7 bases match TRBD2. V lost 0 bases, J lost 4 bases, and 7 bases stayed unmatched. This CDR3 comprises 16 residues. Germline-derived CDR1 and CDR2 are SGHRS and YFSETQ. For the CDR3, the DNA is TGCGCCAGCAGCTTGGCAATCCAGCGGGGATACAATGAGCAGTTCTTC. Protein product: CASSLAIQRGYNEQFF.

This clone has a handful of counts. V gene TRBV2 combines with J gene TRBJ1-5; 8 nucleotides match TRBD1. V gave up 4 bases and J gave up 4 bases; unmatched junction bases: 3. The CDR3 consists of 14 residues. Germline loops: CDR1 SNHLY, CDR2 FYNNEI. Written as DNA, the CDR3 is TGTGCCAGCAGTGGAAACAGGGGGAATCAGCCCCAGCATTTT. Its protein is CASSGNRGNQPQHF.

This clone was recorded a few times. This chain links TRBV18 with TRBJ1-5; D not certain. The CDR3 runs 13 residues. With 3 bases removed from V and 7 bases from J, the gap between germline ends came to 10 bases. Germline V gives CDR1 KGHSH, CDR2 LQKENI. CDR3 residues: CASSPQGRQPQHF. CDR3 DNA sequence: TGTGCCAGCTCACCCCAAGGGAGGCAGCCCCAGCATTTT.